Below are 22 T cell receptor beta chains sequenced from a single sample in a study of a mutant IDH1 vaccine in newly diagnosed glioma. Method: immunoSEQ multiplex PCR; TCRdb's copy keeps in-frame clones and lacks some. The data contain some 60,000 clones, over 80% of them seen just once; the ten biggest clones take up 3% to 4%. These receptors' antigens are unknown. Regarding time point: week 47, end of study. In the vaccine, a single dose held 300 ug of the mutant IDH1 20-mer peptide, along with topical imiquimod. The sample consisted of PBMCs, taken from a glioma patient whose treatment included an IDH1 peptide vaccine. The receptors derive from a woman between 45 and 60 years old with glioma.

The rearrangement joins TRBV4-3 to TRBJ2-3; 12 bases match TRBD2. There are 15 residues in the CDR3. Germline V gene lookup returns CDR1 LGHNA and CDR2 YSLEER. Germline trimming cut 4 bases from V and 3 bases from J; bases unmatched to any gene: 2. CDR3 nucleotide sequence: TGCGCCAGCAGCCGGACTAGCGGGGAAACAGATACGCAGTATTTT. Protein product: CASSRTSGETDTQYF.

V usage is TRBV6-5 and J usage is TRBJ1-2; D perhaps matches TRBD1 (5 bases). CDR3 size: 13 residues. Trimming pared 6 bases from V and 8 bases from J, leaving 16 bases between. Looked up from germline, CDR1 is MNHEY and CDR2 is SVGAGI. The DNA for the CDR3 is TGTGCCAGCAGAACCGGGACTCGCCTAGGCTACACCTTC. It yields the protein CASRTGTRLGYTF.

V is TRBV7-8 and J is TRBJ2-1; the D gene is possibly TRBD2 (5 bases). This CDR3 comprises 14 residues. CDR1 SGHVS and CDR2 FQNEAQ come from the germline V gene. Deletions cut 9 bases from V and 1 base from J, with 13 bases between. CDR3 sequence (DNA): TGTGCCAGTTCCCTCGGGGAGTCCTACAATGAGCAGTTCTTC. Amino acids: CASSLGESYNEQFF.

This chain links TRBV25-1 with TRBJ1-5; weak D call: TRBD1 (5 bases). V was clipped by 6 bases and J by 3 bases, with 9 bases between them. Germline V gene sequence: CDR1 MGHDK, CDR2 SYGVNS. The CDR3 runs to 13 residues. This CDR3 reads CASRRGDNQPQHF. In DNA, the CDR3 is TGTGCCAGCAGGAGGGGAGACAATCAGCCCCAGCATTTT.

The chain combines TRBV2 with TRBJ1-1; D is ambiguous. This CDR3 region has 15 residues. The V gene's germline CDR1 is SNHLY and CDR2 FYNNEI. The V end was cut by 1 base, the J end by 1 base, with 10 bases between. The DNA for the CDR3 is TGTGCCAGCAGTGAAGAACGAATATGGAACACTGAAGCTTTCTTT. Protein: CASSEERIWNTEAFF.

The chain couples TRBV5-4 to TRBJ2-2; no clear D gene. The V end lost 3 bases, the J end lost 1 base, and 10 bases lay between the germline ends. Germline V CDR1 and CDR2: SGHNT, YYREEE (reference sequence). The CDR3 loop spans 15 amino acids. CDR3 coding DNA: TGTGCCAGCAGCTCTCCGGACGGGAACACCGGGGAGCTGTTTTTT. This translates into CASSSPDGNTGELFF.

For the CDR3, the DNA is TGCGCCAGCAGCTTCGACACGACCCCTGGTAACACTGAAGCTTTCTTT. This gives the protein CASSFDTTPGNTEAFF. The chain joins TRBV5-1 to TRBJ1-1; D is unresolved. Per germline, CDR1 SGHRS and CDR2 YFSETQ. The V gene lost 2 bases and the J gene lost 2 bases, with 16 bases spanning the gap. The CDR3 spans 16 residues.

This clone was counted once. CDR3: CASTPIKRTGAKNIQYF. The CDR3 DNA is TGTGCCAGCACCCCGATCAAGCGGACAGGGGCCAAAAACATTCAGTACTTC. The chain combines TRBV7-2 with TRBJ2-4, with TRBD1 matching 8 bases. The CDR3 sequence is 17 residues long. Losses at the gene ends were 7 bases for V and 1 base for J; bases not matched to a gene: 12. CDR1 and CDR2 (germline): SGHTA, FQGNSA.

The V call is TRBV27, the J call TRBJ1-2; 8 bases align to TRBD1. This CDR3 contains 17 residues. J lost 2 bases, V lost 6 bases, and 14 bases had no gene match. Germline V lookup: CDR1 MNHEY, CDR2 SMNVEV (reference sequence). The CDR3 here is CASRGTGGSRGNYGYTF. The CDR3 coding sequence is TGTGCCAGCAGGGGCACAGGGGGTAGTCGTGGGAACTATGGCTACACCTTC.

CDR3: CASSLRMSKDGYTF. For the CDR3, the DNA is TGTGCCAGCAGCTTGAGGATGAGTAAGGATGGCTACACCTTC. V usage is TRBV7-2 and J usage is TRBJ1-2; D remains ambiguous. Germline V lookup: CDR1 SGHTA, CDR2 FQGNSA. Trimming left V 3 bases short and J 6 bases short, with 14 bases between. This CDR3 contains 14 residues.

The gene calls are TRBV9 and TRBJ1-3; D gene uncertain. Per germline, CDR1 SGDLS and CDR2 YYNGEE. Trimming stripped 0 bases from V and 0 bases from J, with 7 bases between. The CDR3 consists of 15 residues. Here the CDR3 DNA reads TGTGCCAGCAGCGTAGGTAGGGCCTCTGGAAACACCATATATTTT. Amino acid sequence: CASSVGRASGNTIYF.

Note on this clone: At one end, the junction sequence differs from germline, possibly due to a read error. Other DNA sequences within the sample encode an identical CDR3. The V gene is TRBV30, the J gene TRBJ1-5, with unresolved D. The CDR3 spans 17 residues. Germline CDR1 is GTSNPN and CDR2 is SVGIG (reference sequence). Written as DNA, the CDR3 is TGCGCCTGGAGTTCCACTTTGGGTTCGGAAGCTCGTCAGCCCCAGCATTTT. Encoded protein: CAWSSTLGSEARQPQHF. Full variable domain (outside the CDR3, taken from reference TRBV30 and TRBJ1-5): SQTIHQWPATLVQPVGSPLSLECTVEGTSNPNLYWYRQAAGRGLQLLFYSVGIGQISSEVPQNLSASRPQDRQFILSSKKLLLSDSGFYLCAWSSTLGSEARQPQHFGDGTRLSIL.

This chain joins TRBV15 and TRBJ1-4; 11 bases are a match to TRBD1. The germline CDR1 and CDR2 sequences are LNHNV and YYDKDF (reference sequence). Trimming at V came to 8 bases and at J to 7 bases, leaving 6 bases not matched to a gene. The CDR3 spans 14 residues. In nucleotides, the CDR3 is TGTGCCACCCGGGACAGGGGGAGAGGTGAAAAACTGTTTTTT. This translates into CATRDRGRGEKLFF. Full variable domain (rest looked up from reference TRBV15 and TRBJ1-4): DAMVIQNPRYQVTQFGKPVTLSCSQTLNHNVMYWYQQKSSQAPKLLFHYYDKDFNNEADTPDNFQSRRPNTSFCFLDIRSPGLGDTAMYLCATRDRGRGEKLFFGSGTQLSVL.

The chain links TRBV5-1 to TRBJ1-2; 11 nucleotides align to TRBD1. CDR3 length equals 14 residues. Germline-derived CDR1 and CDR2 are SGHRS and YFSETQ. The V segment lost 3 bases and the J segment 8 bases; nucleotides outside the gene matches: 6. The CDR3 DNA is TGCGCCAGCAGCTCAGGACAGGGGGCAAGCGGCTACACCTTC. It encodes CASSSGQGASGYTF.

The V gene is TRBV9, the J gene TRBJ2-3; 13 nucleotides match TRBD2. Germline V gives CDR1 SGDLS, CDR2 YYNGEE. The junction had 7 bases not matched to a gene; V was cut back by 2 bases and J by 1 base. CDR3 length: 18 residues. CDR3 sequence: CASSVAGTSGAGTDTQYF. CDR3 bases: TGTGCCAGCAGCGTCGCCGGGACTAGCGGGGCGGGCACAGATACGCAGTATTTT.

The chain uses TRBV7-9 and TRBJ2-1; possibly TRBD1 or TRBD2 for D (5 bases each). The ends were cut back, 5 bases at V and 9 bases at J, with 20 bases in the middle. The CDR3 totals 15 residues. Per germline, CDR1 SEHNR and CDR2 FQNEAQ (reference sequence). Here the CDR3 DNA reads TGTGCCAGCAGCCGAAACGGGGCCGGTCGTATTGAGCAGTTCTTC. Translating it yields CASSRNGAGRIEQFF.

This clone was seen just once. This sequence joins TRBV27 and TRBJ2-7, with TRBD1 identical over 7 bases. Germline V CDR1 and CDR2: MNHEY, SMNVEV (reference sequence). Germline trimming cut 6 bases from V and 4 bases from J; bases unmatched to any gene: 6. The CDR3 length is 13 residues. This CDR3 is CASSPGTAYEQYF. In nucleotides, the CDR3 is TGTGCCAGCAGCCCCGGGACAGCATACGAGCAGTACTTC.

This clone was counted once. The CDR3 DNA sequence: TGCGCCAGCAGTGAAGTGGAAAGGGGGTTTAATTCACCCCTCCACTTT. Translated, it gives CASSEVERGFNSPLHF. The J gene is TRBJ1-6, the V gene TRBV10-1; maybe TRBD1 (6 bases). Germline-derived CDR1 and CDR2 are WNHNN and SYGVQD (reference sequence). CDR3 size: 16 residues. The V and J ends lost 3 bases and 6 bases respectively, with 15 bases between them.

This clone has just one count. V is TRBV28 and J is TRBJ2-7; D gene ambiguous. This CDR3 region has 14 residues. V was cut by 3 bases and J by 5 bases, with 14 bases left in between. From germline, CDR1 is MDHEN and CDR2 SYDVKM. The CDR3 DNA sequence: TGTGCCAGCAGTTTGGACCTCGGTGCCCACGAGCAGTACTTC. This codes for CASSLDLGAHEQYF.

This chain uses TRBV19 with TRBJ1-3; D is uncertain. CDR1 is LNHDA and CDR2 is SQIVND in the germline V gene (reference sequence). This CDR3 is 14 amino acids long. Trimming shortened V by 4 bases and J by 4 bases, and 11 bases separated the two germline ends. Written as DNA, the CDR3 is TGTGCCAGTAGTAGGAGAAGTCCCGGAAACACCATATATTTT. It translates to CASSRRSPGNTIYF.

The rearrangement links TRBV19 to TRBJ2-7; TRBD1 might be the D (6 bases). Germline V gene data show CDR1 as LNHDA and CDR2 as SQIVND (reference sequence). This CDR3 contains 14 residues. V lost 6 bases and J 2 bases, leaving 14 bases between the germline ends. The CDR3 region has the DNA TGTGCCAGTAGGCGATCAGGGGAAGCCTACGAGCAGTACTTC. Translation: CASRRSGEAYEQYF.

The CDR3 DNA is TGTGCCAGCAGCTTAGCGGACAGGTGGAGTGAAAAACTGTTTTTT. Protein sequence: CASSLADRWSEKLFF. The V gene is TRBV11-3, the J gene TRBJ1-4; 7 bases are shared with TRBD1. The CDR3 extends over 15 amino acids. The germline V gene has CDR1 SGHNT and CDR2 YENEEA. Unmatched junction bases numbered 6, after V lost 1 base and J lost 7 bases.